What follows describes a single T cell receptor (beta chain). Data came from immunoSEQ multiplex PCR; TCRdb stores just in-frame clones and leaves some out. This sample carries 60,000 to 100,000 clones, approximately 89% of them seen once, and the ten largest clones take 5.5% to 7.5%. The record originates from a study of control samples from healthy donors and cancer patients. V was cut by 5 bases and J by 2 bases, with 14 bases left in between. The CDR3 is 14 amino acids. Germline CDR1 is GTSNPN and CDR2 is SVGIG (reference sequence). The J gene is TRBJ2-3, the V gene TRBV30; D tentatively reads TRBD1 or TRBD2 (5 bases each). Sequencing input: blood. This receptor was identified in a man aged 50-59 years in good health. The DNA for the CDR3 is TGTGCCTGGGCCCCGGGACCCAACACAGATACGCAGTATTTT. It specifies CAWAPGPNTDTQYF.